Following are 3 T cell receptor beta chains from one sample sequenced in a study of T cell repertoires in cytomegalovirus infection. TCRdb processed the reads anew with MiXCR; each CDR3 protein has one entry. Of a few hundred thousand distinct CDR3 sequences listed, 15% to 20% are singletons. Sequenced sample: CD8+ T cells from PBMCs. The receptors were gathered from a human donor in good health (CMV status not recorded). Some clones in this sample may be carry-over from other donors' samples.

In its sample, this clonotype was seen many times. The V and J genes are TRBV5-4 and TRBJ1-2; TRBD1 might be the D (6 bases). The germline V gene encodes CDR1 SGHNT and CDR2 YYREEE (reference sequence). The CDR3 loop spans 14 amino acids. Trimming cost V 3 bases and J 4 bases, with 13 bases left between them. This CDR3 is CASSSDRGPYGYTF. The CDR3 DNA is TGTGCCAGCAGCTCAGATCGGGGGCCCTATGGCTACACCTTC.

The rearrangement links TRBV28 to TRBJ2-3, with 8 bases aligning to TRBD1. Unmatched junction bases numbered 5, after V lost 6 bases and J lost 3 bases. CDR3 length equals 14 residues. Germline V CDR1 and CDR2: MDHEN, SYDVKM. This CDR3 is CASSGDRLTDTQYF. The DNA for the CDR3 is TGTGCCAGCAGCGGGGACAGGTTAACAGATACGCAGTATTTT.

The genes are TRBV24-1 and TRBJ2-1; 7 bases match TRBD1. Unmatched junction bases numbered 11, after V lost 2 bases and J lost 8 bases. In germline, CDR1 is KGHDR, CDR2 SFDVKD. CDR3 length: 16 amino acids. CDR3 region: CATSDSRQGGRYEQFF. DNA for the CDR3: TGTGCCACCAGTGATTCCCGACAGGGTGGCAGGTATGAGCAGTTCTTC.